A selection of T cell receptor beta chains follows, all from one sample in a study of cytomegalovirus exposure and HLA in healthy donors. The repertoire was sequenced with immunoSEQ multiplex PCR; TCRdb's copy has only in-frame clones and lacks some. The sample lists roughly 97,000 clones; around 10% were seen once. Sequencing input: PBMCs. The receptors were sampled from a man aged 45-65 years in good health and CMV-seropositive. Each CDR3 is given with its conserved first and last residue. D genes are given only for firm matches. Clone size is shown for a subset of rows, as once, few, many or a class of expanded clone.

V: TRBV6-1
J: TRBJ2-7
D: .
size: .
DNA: TGTGCCAGCAGTGAAGAAGAGGTGACCTCCTACGAGCAGTACTTC
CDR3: CASSEEEVTSYEQYF

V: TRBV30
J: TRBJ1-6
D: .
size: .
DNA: TGTGCCTGGACAGGGGAACGCAATTCACCCCTCCACTTT
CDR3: CAWTGERNSPLHF

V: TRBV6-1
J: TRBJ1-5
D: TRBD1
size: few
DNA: TGTGCCAGCAGTGACAGGGGGAGAGGGAACCACCAGCCCCAGCATTTT
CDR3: CASSDRGRGNHQPQHF

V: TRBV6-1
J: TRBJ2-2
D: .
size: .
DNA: TGTGCCAGCAGTGCTCTATCCAACACCGGGGAGCTGTTTTTT
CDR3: CASSALSNTGELFF

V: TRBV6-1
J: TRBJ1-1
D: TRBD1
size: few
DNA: TGTGCCAGCAGTGAATTGTCAGGGGGCAAGCCTGAAGCTTTCTTT
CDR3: CASSELSGGKPEAFF

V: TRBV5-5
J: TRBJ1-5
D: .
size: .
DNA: TGTGCCAGCAGCTTGGGGGCTGGGACATATCAGCCCCAGCATTTT
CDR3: CASSLGAGTYQPQHF

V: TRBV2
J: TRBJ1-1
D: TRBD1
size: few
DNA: TGTGCCAGCAGGGTTGACAGGGGGCTGAATGGTGAAGCTTTCTTT
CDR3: CASRVDRGLNGEAFF

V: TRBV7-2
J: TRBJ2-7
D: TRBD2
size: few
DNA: TGTGCCAGCAGCTTAGCGAGGCTAGCGGGAGGGAGTGAGCAGTACTTC
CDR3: CASSLARLAGGSEQYF

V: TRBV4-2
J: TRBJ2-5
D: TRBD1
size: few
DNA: TGTGCCAGCAGCCAAGATAGACAGGGGGTAGAGACCCAGTACTTC
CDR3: CASSQDRQGVETQYF

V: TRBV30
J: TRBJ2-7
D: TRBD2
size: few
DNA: TGTGCCTGGAGTGTCGGACTAGCGGGTTACGAGCAGTACTTC
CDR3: CAWSVGLAGYEQYF

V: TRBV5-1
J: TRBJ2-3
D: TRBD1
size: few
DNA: TGCGCCAGCAGCCTCCGGGACAGGGACACAGATACGCAGTATTTT
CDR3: CASSLRDRDTDTQYF

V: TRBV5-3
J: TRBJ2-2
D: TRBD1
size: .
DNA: TGTGCCAGAAGCTTGGGGACAGGTGACACCGGGGAGCTGTTTTTT
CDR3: CARSLGTGDTGELFF

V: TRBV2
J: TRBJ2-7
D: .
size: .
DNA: TGTGCCAGCAGTGAAGAAACGGCAGGGGTTGTCGAGCAGTACTTC
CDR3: CASSEETAGVVEQYF

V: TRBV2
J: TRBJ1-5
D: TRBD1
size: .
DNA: TGTGCCAGCAGTCTAACCCGGGACAGAGATCAGCCCCAGCATTTT
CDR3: CASSLTRDRDQPQHF

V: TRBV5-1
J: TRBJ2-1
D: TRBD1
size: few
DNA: TGCGCCAGCGCCCCGGGACAGGCTAACAATGAGCAGTTCTTC
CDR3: CASAPGQANNEQFF

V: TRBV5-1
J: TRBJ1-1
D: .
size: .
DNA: TGCGCCAGCAGCTTGGCGGGGGGGTTCACTGAAGCTTTCTTT
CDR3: CASSLAGGFTEAFF

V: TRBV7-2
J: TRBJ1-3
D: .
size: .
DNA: TGTGCCAGCAGCTTACTACCCTCCCCAGGAAACACCATATATTTT
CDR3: CASSLLPSPGNTIYF

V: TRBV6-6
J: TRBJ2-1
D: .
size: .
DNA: TGTGCCAGCAGTTACTCAAGCGCGGCCTACAATGAGCAGTTCTTC
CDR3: CASSYSSAAYNEQFF

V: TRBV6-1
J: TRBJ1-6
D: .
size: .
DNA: TGTGCCAGCAGTGAAGGGCCATATAATTCACCCCTCCACTTT
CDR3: CASSEGPYNSPLHF

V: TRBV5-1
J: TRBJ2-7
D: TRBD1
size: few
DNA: TGCGCCAGTCAGGGGGCTGGCTACGAGCAGTACTTC
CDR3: CASQGAGYEQYF

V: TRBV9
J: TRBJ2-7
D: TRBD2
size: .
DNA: TGTGCCAGCAGTACTAGCGGGAGCCCCTACGAGCAGTACTTC
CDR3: CASSTSGSPYEQYF

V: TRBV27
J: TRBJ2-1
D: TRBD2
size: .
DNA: TGTGCCAGCACCTTAGCGGGAGGGGATGAGCAGTTCTTC
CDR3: CASTLAGGDEQFF

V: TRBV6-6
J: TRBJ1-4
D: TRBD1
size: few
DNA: TGTGCCAGCAGTAGGGGACAGGGGCGCCCTAATGAAAAACTGTTTTTT
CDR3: CASSRGQGRPNEKLFF

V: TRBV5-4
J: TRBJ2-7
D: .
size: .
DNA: TGTGCCAGCAGCTCGGCGGGCTACGAGCAGTACTTC
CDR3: CASSSAGYEQYF

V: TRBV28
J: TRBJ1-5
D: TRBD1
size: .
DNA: TGTGCCAGCAGTCCGGGACAGGGGTTCACCAATCAGCCCCAGCATTTT
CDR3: CASSPGQGFTNQPQHF

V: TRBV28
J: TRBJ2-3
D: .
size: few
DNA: TGTGCCAGCAGTTACACAGATCTGGCAGATACGCAGTATTTT
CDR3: CASSYTDLADTQYF

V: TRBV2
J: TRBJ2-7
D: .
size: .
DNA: TGTGCCAGCAGAAGAGAGGAATCGTCGCGGGAGCAGTACTTC
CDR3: CASRREESSREQYF

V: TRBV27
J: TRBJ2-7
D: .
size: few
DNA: TGTGCCAGCAGTCCGGGACAGGTGGGACTATACGAGCAGTACTTC
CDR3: CASSPGQVGLYEQYF

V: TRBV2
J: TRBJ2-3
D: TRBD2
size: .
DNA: TGTGCCAGCACCGGGGGGACAGATACGCAGTATTTT
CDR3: CASTGGTDTQYF

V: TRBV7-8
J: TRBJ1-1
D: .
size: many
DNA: TGTGCCAGCAGCTTTGGGCCCTTGGGCACTGAAGCTTTCTTT
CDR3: CASSFGPLGTEAFF

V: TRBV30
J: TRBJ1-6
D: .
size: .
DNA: TGTGCCTGGACCACGCGAGAGGGAAGAAATTCACCCCTCCACTTT
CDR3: CAWTTREGRNSPLHF

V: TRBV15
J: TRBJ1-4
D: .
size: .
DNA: TGTGCCACCAGCAGAGATAACAGCCCTAATGAAAAACTGTTTTTT
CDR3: CATSRDNSPNEKLFF